These T cell receptor beta chains were read from a single sample in a study of blood T cells in healthy people across ages. TCRdb itself ran the 5' RACE reads through MiXCR, one entry per CDR3 protein. The table includes about 1.6 million distinct CDR3 sequences, about 35% detected once. Sequenced sample: blood. The receptors shown here come from a young woman in good health. Each CDR3 is given with its conserved first and last residue. Fields, in order: clone size, D gene, J gene, V gene, CDR3 DNA, CDR3 protein. D genes are given only for firm matches. Clone size is shown for a subset of rows, as once, few, many or a class of expanded clone.

NA | TRBD2 | TRBJ2-1 | TRBV5-1 | TGCGCCAGCAGCTCCGGCGGGGGGGAATACAATGAGCAGTTCTTC | CASSSGGGEYNEQFF
NA | TRBD1 | TRBJ2-6 | TRBV5-1 | TGCGCCCGTCGACAGGGGCCCATAGGGGCCAACGTCCTGACTTTC | CARRQGPIGANVLTF
NA | NA | TRBJ2-1 | TRBV27 | TGTGCCAGCAGTTTATCTCGTATCGGCAATGAGCAGTTCTTC | CASSLSRIGNEQFF
few | NA | TRBJ2-3 | TRBV12-3/TRBV12-4 | TGTGCCAGCAGTTTAAGCCCCTCGACGCAGTATTTT | CASSLSPSTQYF
NA | NA | TRBJ2-3 | TRBV9 | TGTGCCAGCAGCGAACGACCGATGGGCACAGATACGCAGTATTTT | CASSERPMGTDTQYF
NA | NA | TRBJ2-5 | TRBV6-1 | TGTGCCAGCAGAGCTCTGGCTAGCAAGCTTTACCAAGAGACCCAGTACTTC | CASRALASKLYQETQYF
NA | TRBD2 | TRBJ2-1 | TRBV4-2 | TGTGCCAGCAGCCAAGATGGTAGCGGGAATAGAAATGAGCAGTTCTTC | CASSQDGSGNRNEQFF
many | NA | TRBJ2-1 | TRBV4-1 | TGCGCCAGCAGCCAAGATCCGGTGTTCGATGAGCAGTTCTTC | CASSQDPVFDEQFF
once | TRBD1 | TRBJ2-5 | TRBV20-1 | TGCAGTGCAAGGACAGGGTCTCAGACCCAGTACTTC | CSARTGSQTQYF
NA | NA | TRBJ2-1 | TRBV10-3 | TGTGCCACCACCCCCAGGGACGGACGGAGTGGGGATGAGCAGTTCTTC | CATTPRDGRSGDEQFF
few | TRBD1 | TRBJ1-6 | TRBV27 | TGTGCCAGCAAAACCACCATTGGGACAGGGGAGAATTCACCCCTCCACTTT | CASKTTIGTGENSPLHF
NA | NA | TRBJ2-1 | TRBV10-3 | TGTGCCATCTTCTCCGGGAGAGTAACCTACAATGAGCAGTTCTTC | CAIFSGRVTYNEQFF
NA | TRBD2 | TRBJ2-7 | TRBV5-6 | TGTGCCAGCAGCTTTAATTGGCTAGCGGGGGGGCCTCAGGGCAATGAGCAGTACTTC | CASSFNWLAGGPQGNEQYF
many | NA | TRBJ2-1 | TRBV9 | TGTGCCAGCAGCGTAGGGGATGAGCAGTTCTTC | CASSVGDEQFF
NA | NA | TRBJ1-2 | TRBV7-9 | TGTGCCAGTAAATTAAACTCAGGGAACTATGGCTACACCTTC | CASKLNSGNYGYTF
few | NA | TRBJ1-2 | TRBV24-1 | TGTGCCACCAGCTCTAGGGGATTTGGCTACACCTTC | CATSSRGFGYTF